The TCR beta chain under discussion was sequenced for a study of CDR3 diversity in severe acne. The germline V and J ends were trimmed by 10 bases and 1 base, with 7 bases remaining between them. The CDR3 extends over 11 amino acids. CDR1 is MGHDK, CDR2 SYGVNS, per germline. TCRdb used MiXCR to reprocess the PCR reads, holding one entry per CDR3 protein. The repertoire consists of 100,000 or so distinct CDR3 sequences, with 45% to 60% occurring once and the leading ten covering roughly 12%. Material for sequencing was blood. This chain joins TRBV25-1 and TRBJ1-1, with D hard to call. This clonotype was obtained from a male donor with acne. The CDR3, as DNA: TGTGCCAAATCCACGAACACTGAAGCTTTCTTT. It translates to CAKSTNTEAFF. Looking up the rest from reference TRBV25-1 and TRBJ1-1 gives the full variable domain: EADIYQTPRYLVIGTGKKITLECSQTMGHDKMYWYQQDPGMELHLIHYSYGVNSTEKGDLSSESTVSRIRTEHFPLTLESARPSHTSQYLCAKSTNTEAFFGQGTRLTVV.